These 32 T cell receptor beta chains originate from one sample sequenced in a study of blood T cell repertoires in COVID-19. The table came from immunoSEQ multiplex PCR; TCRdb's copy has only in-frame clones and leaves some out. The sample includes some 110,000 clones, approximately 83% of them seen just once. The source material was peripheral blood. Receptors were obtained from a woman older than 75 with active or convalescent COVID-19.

The CDR3 DNA is TGTGCCAGCAGCCGTGGGGGGTCGAGCTCTGGAAACACCATATATTTT. This codes for CASSRGGSSSGNTIYF. The chain has TRBV7-8 and TRBJ1-3; D is possibly TRBD1 (5 bases). Germline V gene lookup returns CDR1 SGHVS and CDR2 FQNEAQ. The CDR3 runs to 16 residues. V lost 5 bases, J lost 0 bases, and 14 bases lay in between.

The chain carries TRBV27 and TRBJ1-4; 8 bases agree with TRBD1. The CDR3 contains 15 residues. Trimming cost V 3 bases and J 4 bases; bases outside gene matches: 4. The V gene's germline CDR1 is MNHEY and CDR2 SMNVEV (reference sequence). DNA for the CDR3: TGTGCCAGCAGTTTCCGACAGGGGATTAATGAAAAACTGTTTTTT. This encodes CASSFRQGINEKLFF.

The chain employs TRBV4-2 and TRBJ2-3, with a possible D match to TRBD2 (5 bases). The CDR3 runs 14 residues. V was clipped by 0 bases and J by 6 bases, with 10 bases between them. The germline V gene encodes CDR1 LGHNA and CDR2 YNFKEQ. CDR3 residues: CASSQEWGADTQYF. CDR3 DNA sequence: TGTGCCAGCAGCCAAGAGTGGGGAGCGGATACGCAGTATTTT.

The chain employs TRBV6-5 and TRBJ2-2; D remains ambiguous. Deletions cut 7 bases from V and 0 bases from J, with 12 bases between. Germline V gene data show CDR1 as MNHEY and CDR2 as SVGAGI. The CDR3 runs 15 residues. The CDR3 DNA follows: TGTGCCAGCATTACCGGCGGAACGAACACCGGGGAGCTGTTTTTT. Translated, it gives CASITGGTNTGELFF.

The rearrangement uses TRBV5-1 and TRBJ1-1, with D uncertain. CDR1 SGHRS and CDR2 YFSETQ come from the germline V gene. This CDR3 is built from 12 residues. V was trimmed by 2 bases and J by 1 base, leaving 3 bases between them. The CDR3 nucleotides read TGCGCCAGCAGCTTCGGGAACACTGAAGCTTTCTTT. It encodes CASSFGNTEAFF. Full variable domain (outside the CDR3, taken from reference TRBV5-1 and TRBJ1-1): KAGVTQTPRYLIKTRGQQVTLSCSPISGHRSVSWYQQTPGQGLQFLFEYFSETQRNKGNFPGRFSGRQFSNSRSEMNVSTLELGDSALYLCASSFGNTEAFFGQGTRLTVV.

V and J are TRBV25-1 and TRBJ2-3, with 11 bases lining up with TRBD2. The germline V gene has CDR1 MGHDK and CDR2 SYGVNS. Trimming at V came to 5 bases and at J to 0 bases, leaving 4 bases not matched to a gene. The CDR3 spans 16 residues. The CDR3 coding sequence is TGTGCCAGCAGTAAACCTAGCGGGGGGAGCACAGATACGCAGTATTTT. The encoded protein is CASSKPSGGSTDTQYF. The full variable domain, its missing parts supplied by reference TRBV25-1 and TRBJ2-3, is EADIYQTPRYLVIGTGKKITLECSQTMGHDKMYWYQQDPGMELHLIHYSYGVNSTEKGDLSSESTVSRIRTEHFPLTLESARPSHTSQYLCASSKPSGGSTDTQYFGPGTRLTVL.

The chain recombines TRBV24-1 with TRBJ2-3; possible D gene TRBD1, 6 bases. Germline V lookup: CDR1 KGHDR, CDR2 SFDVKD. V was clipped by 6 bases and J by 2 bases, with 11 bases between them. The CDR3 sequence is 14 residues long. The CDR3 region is CATSRGTITDTQYF. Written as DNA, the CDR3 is TGTGCCACCAGTAGAGGGACAATCACAGATACGCAGTATTTT.

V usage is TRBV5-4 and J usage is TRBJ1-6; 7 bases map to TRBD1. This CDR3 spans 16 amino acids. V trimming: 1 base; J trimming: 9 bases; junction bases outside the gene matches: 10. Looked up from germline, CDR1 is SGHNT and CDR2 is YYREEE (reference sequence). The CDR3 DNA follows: TGTGCCAGCAGCTTGTCCACAGGGGCACGGGGTTCACCCCTCCACTTT. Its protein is CASSLSTGARGSPLHF.

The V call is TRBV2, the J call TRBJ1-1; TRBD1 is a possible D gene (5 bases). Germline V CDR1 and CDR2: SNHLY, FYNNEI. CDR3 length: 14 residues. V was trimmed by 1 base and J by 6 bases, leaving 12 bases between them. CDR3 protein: CASSEVSQAPEAFF. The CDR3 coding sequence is TGTGCCAGCAGTGAAGTGTCACAGGCACCTGAAGCTTTCTTT.

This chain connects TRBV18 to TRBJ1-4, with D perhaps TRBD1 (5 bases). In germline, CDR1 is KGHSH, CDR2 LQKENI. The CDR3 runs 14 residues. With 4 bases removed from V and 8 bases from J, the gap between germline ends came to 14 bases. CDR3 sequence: CASSRGSGQEKLFF. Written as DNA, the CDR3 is TGTGCCAGCTCACGGGGATCCGGACAAGAAAAACTGTTTTTT.

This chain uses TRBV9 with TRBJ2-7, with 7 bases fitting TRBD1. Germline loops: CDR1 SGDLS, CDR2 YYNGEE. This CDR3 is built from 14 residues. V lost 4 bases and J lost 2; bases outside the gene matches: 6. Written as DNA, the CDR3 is TGTGCCAGCAGCCCCGAGGGGACAGCCTACGAGCAGTACTTC. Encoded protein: CASSPEGTAYEQYF.

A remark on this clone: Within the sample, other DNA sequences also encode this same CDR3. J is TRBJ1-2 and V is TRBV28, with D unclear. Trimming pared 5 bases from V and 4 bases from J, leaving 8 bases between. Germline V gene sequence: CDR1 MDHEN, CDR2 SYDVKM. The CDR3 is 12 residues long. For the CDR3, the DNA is TGTGCCAGCAGTCCGACGGGCTATGGCTACACCTTC. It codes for CASSPTGYGYTF.

This chain's CDR3 is CASSLGLSSAFF. CDR3 coding DNA: TGTGCCAGCAGCTTAGGACTATCCTCAGCTTTCTTT. The genes are TRBV13 and TRBJ1-1, with unresolved D. This CDR3 comprises 12 residues. Germline V gives CDR1 PRHDT, CDR2 FYEKMQ (reference sequence). The ends were cut back, 0 bases at V and 10 bases at J, with 9 bases in the middle. The entire variable domain, with the rest obtained from reference TRBV13 and TRBJ1-1, is as follows: AAGVIQSPRHLIKEKRETATLKCYPIPRHDTVYWYQQGPGQDPQFLISFYEKMQSDKGSIPDRFSAQQFSDYHSELNMSSLELGDSALYFCASSLGLSSAFFGQGTRLTVV.

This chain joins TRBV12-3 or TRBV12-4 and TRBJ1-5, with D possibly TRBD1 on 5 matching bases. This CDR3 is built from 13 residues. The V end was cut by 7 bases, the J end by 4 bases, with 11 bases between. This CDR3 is CASKRTQNQPQHF. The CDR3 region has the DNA TGTGCCAGCAAAAGGACACAGAATCAGCCCCAGCATTTT.

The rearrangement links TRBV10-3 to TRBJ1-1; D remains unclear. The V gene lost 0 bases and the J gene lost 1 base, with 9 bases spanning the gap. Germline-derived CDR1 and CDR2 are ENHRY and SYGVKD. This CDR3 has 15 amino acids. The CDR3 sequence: CAISESVIRNTEAFF. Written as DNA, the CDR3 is TGTGCCATCAGTGAGTCCGTCATCAGGAACACTGAAGCTTTCTTT.

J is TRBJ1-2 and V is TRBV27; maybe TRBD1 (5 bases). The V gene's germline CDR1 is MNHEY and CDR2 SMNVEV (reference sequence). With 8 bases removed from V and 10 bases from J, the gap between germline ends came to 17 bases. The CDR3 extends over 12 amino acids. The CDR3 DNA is TGTGCCAGCGCCGGGGGAGAACTCTCCTACACCTTC. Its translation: CASAGGELSYTF.

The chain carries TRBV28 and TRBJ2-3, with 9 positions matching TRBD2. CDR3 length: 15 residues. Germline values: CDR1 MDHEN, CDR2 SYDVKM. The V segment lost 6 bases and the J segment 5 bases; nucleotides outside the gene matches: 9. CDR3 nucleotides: TGTGCCAGCAGCGTACTGCGGGGGGGCGTAGATACGCAGTATTTT. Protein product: CASSVLRGGVDTQYF. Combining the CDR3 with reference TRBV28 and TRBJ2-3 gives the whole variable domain DVKVTQSSRYLVKRTGEKVFLECVQDMDHENMFWYRQDPGLGLRLIYFSYDVKMKEKGDIPEGYSVSREKKERFSLILESASTNQTSMYLCASSVLRGGVDTQYFGPGTRLTVL.

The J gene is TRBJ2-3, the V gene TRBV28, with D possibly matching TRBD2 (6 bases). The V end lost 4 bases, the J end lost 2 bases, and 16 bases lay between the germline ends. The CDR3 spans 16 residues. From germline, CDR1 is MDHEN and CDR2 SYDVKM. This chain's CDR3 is CASSSAGRGNTDTQYF. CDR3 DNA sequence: TGTGCCAGCAGTTCCGCCGGCCGGGGGAACACAGATACGCAGTATTTT.

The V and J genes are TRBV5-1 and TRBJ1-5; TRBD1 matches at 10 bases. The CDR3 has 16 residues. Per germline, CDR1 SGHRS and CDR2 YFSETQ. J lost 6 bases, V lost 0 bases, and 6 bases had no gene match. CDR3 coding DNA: TGCGCCAGCAGCTTGGACGGGACAGGGGATGGTCAGCCCCAGCATTTT. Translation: CASSLDGTGDGQPQHF.

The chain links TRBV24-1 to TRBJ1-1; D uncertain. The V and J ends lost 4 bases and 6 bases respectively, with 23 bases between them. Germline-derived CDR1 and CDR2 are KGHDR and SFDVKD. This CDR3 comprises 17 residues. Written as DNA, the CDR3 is TGTGCCACCAGTGACCGAAACCCCCGTGGTGGCGAGGCTGAAGCTTTCTTT. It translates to CATSDRNPRGGEAEAFF.

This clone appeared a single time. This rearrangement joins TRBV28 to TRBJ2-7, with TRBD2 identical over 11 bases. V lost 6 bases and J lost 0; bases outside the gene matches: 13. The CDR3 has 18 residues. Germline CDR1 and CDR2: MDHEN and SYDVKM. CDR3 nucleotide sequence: TGTGCCAGCAGATCTACTTGGGTAGCGGGAGGGACCTCCTACGAGCAGTACTTC. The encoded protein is CASRSTWVAGGTSYEQYF.

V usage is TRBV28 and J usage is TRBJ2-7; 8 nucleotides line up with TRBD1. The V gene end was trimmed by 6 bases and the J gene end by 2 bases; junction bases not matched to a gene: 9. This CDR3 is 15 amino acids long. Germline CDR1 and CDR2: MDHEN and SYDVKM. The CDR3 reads CASSLDREPTYEQYF. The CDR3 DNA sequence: TGTGCCAGCAGCTTGGACAGGGAGCCAACCTACGAGCAGTACTTC.

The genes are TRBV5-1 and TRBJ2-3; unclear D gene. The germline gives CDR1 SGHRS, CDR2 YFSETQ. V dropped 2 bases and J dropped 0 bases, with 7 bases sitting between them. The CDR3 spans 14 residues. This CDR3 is CASSFGLSTDTQYF. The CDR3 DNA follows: TGCGCCAGCAGCTTTGGGCTTAGCACAGATACGCAGTATTTT.

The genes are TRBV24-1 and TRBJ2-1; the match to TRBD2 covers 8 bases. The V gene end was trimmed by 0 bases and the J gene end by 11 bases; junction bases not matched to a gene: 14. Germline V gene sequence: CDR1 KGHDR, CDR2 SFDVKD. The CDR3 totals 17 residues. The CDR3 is CATSDLPWRGAGQKQFF. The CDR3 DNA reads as TGTGCCACCAGTGATTTGCCCTGGCGGGGGGCCGGACAAAAGCAGTTCTTC.

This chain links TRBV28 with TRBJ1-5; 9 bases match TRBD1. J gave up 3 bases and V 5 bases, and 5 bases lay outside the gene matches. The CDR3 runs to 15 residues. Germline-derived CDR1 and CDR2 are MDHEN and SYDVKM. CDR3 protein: CASSRTGGNNQPQHF. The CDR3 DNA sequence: TGTGCCAGCAGTAGAACAGGGGGCAACAATCAGCCCCAGCATTTT.

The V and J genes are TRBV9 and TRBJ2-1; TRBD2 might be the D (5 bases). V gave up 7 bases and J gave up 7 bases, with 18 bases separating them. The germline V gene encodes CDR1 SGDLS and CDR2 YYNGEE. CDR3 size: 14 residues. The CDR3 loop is CASHEGAISNEQFF. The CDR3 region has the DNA TGTGCCAGCCACGAGGGAGCTATTTCGAATGAGCAGTTCTTC. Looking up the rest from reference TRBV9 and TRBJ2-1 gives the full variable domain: DSGVTQTPKHLITATGQRVTLRCSPRSGDLSVYWYQQSLDQGLQFLIQYYNGEERAKGNILERFSAQQFPDLHSELNLSSLELGDSALYFCASHEGAISNEQFFGPGTRLTVL.

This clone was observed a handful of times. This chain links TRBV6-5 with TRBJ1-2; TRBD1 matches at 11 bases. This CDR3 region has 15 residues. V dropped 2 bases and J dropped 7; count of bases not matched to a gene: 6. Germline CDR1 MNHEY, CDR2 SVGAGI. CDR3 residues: CASSYSGTGGGGYTF. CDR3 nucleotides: TGTGCCAGCAGTTACAGTGGGACAGGGGGTGGTGGCTACACCTTC.

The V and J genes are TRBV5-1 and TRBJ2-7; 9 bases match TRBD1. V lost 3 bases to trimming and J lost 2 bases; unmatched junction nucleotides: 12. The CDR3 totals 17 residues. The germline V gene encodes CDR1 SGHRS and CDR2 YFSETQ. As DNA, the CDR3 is TGCGCCAGCAGCTCGGGACTCCGGACAGGGGACGCCTACGAGCAGTACTTC. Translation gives CASSSGLRTGDAYEQYF.

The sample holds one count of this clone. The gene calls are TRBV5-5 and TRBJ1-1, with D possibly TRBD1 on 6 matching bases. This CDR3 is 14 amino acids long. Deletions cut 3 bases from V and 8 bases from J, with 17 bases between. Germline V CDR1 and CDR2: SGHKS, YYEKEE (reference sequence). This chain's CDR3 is CASSSPFAGTEAFF. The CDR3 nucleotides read TGTGCCAGCAGCTCCCCTTTTGCCGGGACAGAAGCTTTCTTT.

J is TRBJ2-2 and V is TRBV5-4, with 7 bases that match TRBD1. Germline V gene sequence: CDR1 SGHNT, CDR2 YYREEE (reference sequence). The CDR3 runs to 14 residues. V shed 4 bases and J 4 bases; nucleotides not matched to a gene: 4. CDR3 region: CASSRQGTTGELFF. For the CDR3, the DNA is TGTGCCAGCAGCAGACAGGGTACCACCGGGGAGCTGTTTTTT.

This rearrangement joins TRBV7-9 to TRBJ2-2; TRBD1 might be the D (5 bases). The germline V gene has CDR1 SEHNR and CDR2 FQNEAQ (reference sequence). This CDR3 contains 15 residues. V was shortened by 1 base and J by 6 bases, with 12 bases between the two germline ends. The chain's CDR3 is CASSLGSTRAGELFF. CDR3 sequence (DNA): TGTGCCAGCAGCTTAGGATCCACCAGGGCCGGGGAGCTGTTTTTT.

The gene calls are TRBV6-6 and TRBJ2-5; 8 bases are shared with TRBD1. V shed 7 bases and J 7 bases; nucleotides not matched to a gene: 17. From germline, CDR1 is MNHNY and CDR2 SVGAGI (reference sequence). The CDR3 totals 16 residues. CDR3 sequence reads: CASTVTGAGGSRTQYF. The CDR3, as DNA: TGTGCCAGCACAGTTACAGGGGCAGGGGGCTCGAGGACCCAGTACTTC.